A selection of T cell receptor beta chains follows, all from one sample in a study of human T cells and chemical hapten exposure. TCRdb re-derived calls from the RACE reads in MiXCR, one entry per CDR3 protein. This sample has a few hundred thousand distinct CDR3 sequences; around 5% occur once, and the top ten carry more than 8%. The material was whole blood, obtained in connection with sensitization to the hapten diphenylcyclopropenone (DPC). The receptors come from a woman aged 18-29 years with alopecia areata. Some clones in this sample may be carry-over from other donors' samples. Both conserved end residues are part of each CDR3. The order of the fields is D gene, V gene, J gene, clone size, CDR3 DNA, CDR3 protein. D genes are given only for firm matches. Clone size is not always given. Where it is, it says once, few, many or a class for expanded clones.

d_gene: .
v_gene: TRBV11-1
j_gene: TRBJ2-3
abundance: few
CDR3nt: TGTGCCAGCAGCTTAGAGGGGCGAGGCACGCAGTATTTT
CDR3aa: CASSLEGRGTQYF

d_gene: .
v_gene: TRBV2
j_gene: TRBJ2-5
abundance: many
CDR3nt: TGTGCCAGCACGGCCGCCGGAACCCAGTACTTC
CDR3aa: CASTAAGTQYF

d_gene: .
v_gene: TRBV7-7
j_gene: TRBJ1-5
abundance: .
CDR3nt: TGTGCTAGCAGCCCCCGCAAGGGCGGCGACCAGCCCCAGCATTTT
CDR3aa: CASSPRKGGDQPQHF

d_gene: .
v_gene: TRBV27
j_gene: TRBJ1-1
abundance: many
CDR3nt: TGTGCCAGCAGTTTATCAGGGAGCGACACTGAAGCTTTCTTT
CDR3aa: CASSLSGSDTEAFF

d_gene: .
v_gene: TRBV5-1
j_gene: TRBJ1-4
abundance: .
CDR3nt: TGCGCCAGCAGCTTGGTGGACAGTGACAATGAAAAACTGTTTTTT
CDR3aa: CASSLVDSDNEKLFF

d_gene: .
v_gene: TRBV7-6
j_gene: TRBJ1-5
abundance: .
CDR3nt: TGTGCCAGCAGCCCTAGGAGAGGTCAGCCCCAGCATTTT
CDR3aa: CASSPRRGQPQHF

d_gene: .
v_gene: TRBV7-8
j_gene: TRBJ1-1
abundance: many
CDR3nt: TGTGCCAGCAGCTTAGAGTTTAGCAGGGCCACTGAAGCTTTCTTT
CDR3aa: CASSLEFSRATEAFF

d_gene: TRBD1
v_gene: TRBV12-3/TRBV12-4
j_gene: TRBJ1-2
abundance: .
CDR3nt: TGTGCCAGCAGTTCATCAGGGGGCGCTTCGAATGGCTACACCTTC
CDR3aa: CASSSSGGASNGYTF

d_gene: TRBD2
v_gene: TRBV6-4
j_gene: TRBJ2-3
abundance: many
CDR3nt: TGTGCCAGCAGTTTGACTAGCGGGGGCACAGATACGCAGTATTTT
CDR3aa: CASSLTSGGTDTQYF

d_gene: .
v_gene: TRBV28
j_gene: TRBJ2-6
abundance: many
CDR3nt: TGTGCCAGCAGTGCAGGTGCCTCTGGGGCCAACGTCCTGACTTTC
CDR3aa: CASSAGASGANVLTF

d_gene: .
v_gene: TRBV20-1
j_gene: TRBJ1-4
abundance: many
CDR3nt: TGCAGTGCTAGCGGGGGTGGGGAAAAACTGTTTTTT
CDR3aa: CSASGGGEKLFF

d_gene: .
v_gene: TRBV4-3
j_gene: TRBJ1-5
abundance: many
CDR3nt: TGCGCCAGCAGCCAAGAACACCATAGCAATCAGCCCCAGCATTTT
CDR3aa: CASSQEHHSNQPQHF

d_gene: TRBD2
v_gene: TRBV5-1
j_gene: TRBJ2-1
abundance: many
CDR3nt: TGCGCCAGTACAAAACTAGCGGGGAGCAATGAGCAGTTCTTC
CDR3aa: CASTKLAGSNEQFF

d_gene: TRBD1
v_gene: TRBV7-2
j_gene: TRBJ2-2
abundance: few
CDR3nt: TGTGCCAGCAGCCCCGATAGACAGGGGAAGACCGGGGAGCTGTTTTTT
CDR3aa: CASSPDRQGKTGELFF

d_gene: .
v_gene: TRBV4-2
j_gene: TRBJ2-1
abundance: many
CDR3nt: TGTGCCAGCAGCCAAGGTGGCGGGATATTGGATGAGCAGTTCTTC
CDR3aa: CASSQGGGILDEQFF

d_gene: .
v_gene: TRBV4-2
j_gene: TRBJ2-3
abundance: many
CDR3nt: TGTGCCAGCAGCCAAGCCGAGGGAGATACGCAGTATTTT
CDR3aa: CASSQAEGDTQYF

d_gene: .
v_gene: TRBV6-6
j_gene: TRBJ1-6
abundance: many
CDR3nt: TGTGCCAGCAGTTACTCGGGCAGGGCCTCACCCCTCCACTTT
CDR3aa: CASSYSGRASPLHF

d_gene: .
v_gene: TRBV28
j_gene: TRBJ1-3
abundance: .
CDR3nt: TGTGCCAGCAGCCCATCCGGCAGGGATCCTGGAAACACCATATATTTT
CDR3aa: CASSPSGRDPGNTIYF

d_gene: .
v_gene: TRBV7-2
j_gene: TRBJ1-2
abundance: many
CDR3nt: TGTGCCAGCAGCCCACCCACAGCTAACTATGGCTACACCTTC
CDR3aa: CASSPPTANYGYTF

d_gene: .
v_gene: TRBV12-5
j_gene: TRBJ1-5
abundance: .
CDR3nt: TGTGCTAGTGGTTTGGTACTAGTCCGTTCGGGCGCCTTAAATCAGCCCCAGCATTTT
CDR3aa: CASGLVLVRSGALNQPQHF

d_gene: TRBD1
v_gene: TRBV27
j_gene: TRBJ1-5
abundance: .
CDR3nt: TGTGCCAGCAGTTTAAACAGGGGCAGCAATCAGCCCCAGCATTTT
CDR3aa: CASSLNRGSNQPQHF

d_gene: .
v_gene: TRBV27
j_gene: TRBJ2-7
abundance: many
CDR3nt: TGTGCCAGCAGTCAATTTAGCGGTGGTTTGAGTGTCCACGAGCAGTACTTC
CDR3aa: CASSQFSGGLSVHEQYF

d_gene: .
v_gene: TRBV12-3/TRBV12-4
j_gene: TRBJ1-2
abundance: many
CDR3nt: TGTGCCAGCAGTTCCCCTTCTCCAGACAGGAACAACTATGGCTACACCTTC
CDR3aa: CASSSPSPDRNNYGYTF

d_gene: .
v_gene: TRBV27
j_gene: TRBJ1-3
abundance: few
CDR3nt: TGTGCCAGCAGTTTATCGGGGTCCCTTCCTGGAAACACCATATATTTT
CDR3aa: CASSLSGSLPGNTIYF

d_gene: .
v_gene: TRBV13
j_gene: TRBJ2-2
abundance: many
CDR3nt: TGTGCCAGCAGCGACCGAGGAGGGGAGCTGTTTTTT
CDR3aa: CASSDRGGELFF

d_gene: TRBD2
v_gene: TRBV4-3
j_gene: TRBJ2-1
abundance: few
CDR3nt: TGCGCCAGCAGCCAACTTCCCCCCGGGGGGGGGTCCTACAATGAGCAGTTCTTC
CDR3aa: CASSQLPPGGGSYNEQFF

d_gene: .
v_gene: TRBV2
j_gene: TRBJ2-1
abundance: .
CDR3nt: TGTGCCAGCAACCCGGAGGGGTCCTACAATGAGCAGTTCTTC
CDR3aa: CASNPEGSYNEQFF

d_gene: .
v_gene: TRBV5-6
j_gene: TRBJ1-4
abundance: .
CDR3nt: TGTGCCAGCAGCTTCGTTGAGGGAGAGGGGACTAATGAAAAACTGTTTTTT
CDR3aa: CASSFVEGEGTNEKLFF

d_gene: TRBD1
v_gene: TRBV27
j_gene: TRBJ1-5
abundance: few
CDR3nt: TGTGCCAGCAGTCCGGCGACGGACAGGGTTAGCAATCAGCCCCAGCATTTT
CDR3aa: CASSPATDRVSNQPQHF

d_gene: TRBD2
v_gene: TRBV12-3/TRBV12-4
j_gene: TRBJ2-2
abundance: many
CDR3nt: TGTGCCAGCAGTCCATTACTAGCGGGGGGACCTACCGGGGAGCTGTTTTTT
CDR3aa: CASSPLLAGGPTGELFF

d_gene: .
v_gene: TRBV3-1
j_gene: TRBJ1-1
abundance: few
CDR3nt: TGTGCCAGCAGCTCCCTGAATTCGGATTTTACTGAAGCTTTCTTT
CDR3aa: CASSSLNSDFTEAFF

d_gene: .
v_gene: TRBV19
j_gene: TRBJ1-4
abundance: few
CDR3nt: TGTGCCAGTAGTATCTCCAGCTCCGAAAAACTGTTTTTT
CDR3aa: CASSISSSEKLFF

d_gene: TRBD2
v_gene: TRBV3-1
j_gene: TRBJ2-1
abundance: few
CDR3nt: TGTGCCAGCAGCCAAGAGACTAGCGGGGGGCATCCCTACAATGAGCAGTTCTTC
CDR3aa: CASSQETSGGHPYNEQFF

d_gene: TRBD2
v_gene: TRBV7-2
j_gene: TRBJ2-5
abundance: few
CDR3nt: TGTGCCAGCAGCTGGGGGGGTACCGCCGCGCAAGAGACCCAGTACTTC
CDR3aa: CASSWGGTAAQETQYF

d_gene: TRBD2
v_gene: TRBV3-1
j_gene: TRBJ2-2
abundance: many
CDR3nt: TGTGCCAGCAGCCAAGCTCTCCCTAGCGGGCCGAACACCGGGGAGCTGTTTTTT
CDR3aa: CASSQALPSGPNTGELFF

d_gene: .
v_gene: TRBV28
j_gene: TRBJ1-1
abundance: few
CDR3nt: TGTGCCAGCAGTTTCCCGGGGGGGAGACCTGAAGCTTTCTTT
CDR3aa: CASSFPGGRPEAFF

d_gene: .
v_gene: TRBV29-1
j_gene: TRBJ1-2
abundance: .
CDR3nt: TGCAGCGCTGCCAGGGACAACAATAACTATGGCAACACCTTC
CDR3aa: CSAARDNNNYGNTF

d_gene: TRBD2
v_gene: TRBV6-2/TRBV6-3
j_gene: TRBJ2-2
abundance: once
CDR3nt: TGTGCCAGCAGCCTGAGTGGGACTAGCGGGACTTCCACCGGGGAGCTGTTTTTT
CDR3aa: CASSLSGTSGTSTGELFF

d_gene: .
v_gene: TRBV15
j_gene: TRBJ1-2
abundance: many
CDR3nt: TGTGCCACCAGCAGAGATGGGCGGGAGGGCGGCTACACCTTC
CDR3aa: CATSRDGREGGYTF

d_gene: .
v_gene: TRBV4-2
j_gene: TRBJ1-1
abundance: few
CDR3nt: TGTGCCAGCAGCCAAGAAATAGAATTGAACACTGAAGCTTTCTTT
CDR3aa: CASSQEIELNTEAFF

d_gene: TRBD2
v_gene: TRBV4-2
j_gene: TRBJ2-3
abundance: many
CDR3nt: TGTGCCAGCAGCCAAGGGACTAGCGCAGATACGCAGTATTTT
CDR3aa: CASSQGTSADTQYF

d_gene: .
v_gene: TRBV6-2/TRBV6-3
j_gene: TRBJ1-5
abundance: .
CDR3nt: TGTGCCAGCAGACTAGACGTTTCACAGCCCCAGCATTTT
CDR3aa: CASRLDVSQPQHF

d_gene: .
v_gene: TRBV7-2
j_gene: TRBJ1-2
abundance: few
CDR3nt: TGTGCCAGCAGCTTATTCAGGGACTATGGCTACACCTTC
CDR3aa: CASSLFRDYGYTF

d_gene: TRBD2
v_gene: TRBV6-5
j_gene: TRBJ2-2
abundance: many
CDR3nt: TGTGCCAGCAGATCTAGCGGGGGGGCCTCCGGGGAGCTGTTTTTT
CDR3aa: CASRSSGGASGELFF